This entry lists 21 T cell receptor beta chains sequenced from one sample in a study of T cell changes during pregnancy in multiple sclerosis. Generated by immunoSEQ multiplex PCR, the TCRdb table keeps only in-frame clones and is missing some. Altogether about 35,000 clones are present, 89% being singletons, with the ten largest covering 0.75% to 0.9%. Sample: CD4+ T cells from peripheral blood mononuclear cells, taken after pregnancy. Source of these receptors: a female donor in good health, enrolled as a control in a pregnancy study.

This clone was detected only once. This chain connects TRBV18 to TRBJ1-2; weak D call: TRBD1 (6 bases). The CDR3 spans 14 residues. Germline V gene data show CDR1 as KGHSH and CDR2 as LQKENI. Between the trimmed V and J ends, which lost 6 bases and 3 bases, there was a span of 14 bases. The CDR3 protein is CASSRGQLYYGYTF. For the CDR3, the DNA is TGTGCCAGCTCGCGAGGACAGCTGTACTATGGCTACACCTTC.

The J gene is TRBJ2-2, the V gene TRBV9; 9 positions match TRBD1. V lost 3 bases and J lost 4; bases outside the gene matches: 4. This CDR3 region has 15 residues. The V gene's germline CDR1 is SGDLS and CDR2 YYNGEE. CDR3 DNA sequence: TGTGCCAGCAGCGCACAGGGGGCGCGCACCGGGGAGCTGTTTTTT. Protein: CASSAQGARTGELFF. The entire variable domain, with the rest obtained from reference TRBV9 and TRBJ2-2, is as follows: DSGVTQTPKHLITATGQRVTLRCSPRSGDLSVYWYQQSLDQGLQFLIQYYNGEERAKGNILERFSAQQFPDLHSELNLSSLELGDSALYFCASSAQGARTGELFFGEGSRLTVL.

The chain recombines TRBV19 with TRBJ2-7; 13 bases are shared with TRBD2. The V gene's germline CDR1 is LNHDA and CDR2 SQIVND (reference sequence). CDR3 length: 15 amino acids. Trimming at V came to 6 bases and at J to 3 bases, leaving 5 bases not matched to a gene. This CDR3 is CASRDGLAGVYEQYF. CDR3 in DNA: TGTGCCAGTAGGGATGGACTAGCGGGAGTCTACGAGCAGTACTTC.

The chain couples TRBV5-6 to TRBJ2-1; 14 bases match TRBD2. This CDR3 spans 16 amino acids. Germline trimming cut 1 base from V and 8 bases from J; bases unmatched to any gene: 5. Germline V CDR1 and CDR2: SGHDT, YYEEEE. CDR3 sequence (DNA): TGTGCCAGCAGCTTGCGACTAGCGGGAGGGCAGGATGAGCAGTTCTTC. Translated, it gives CASSLRLAGGQDEQFF. Full variable domain (missing parts from reference TRBV5-6 and TRBJ2-1): DAGVTQSPTHLIKTRGQQVTLRCSPKSGHDTVSWYQQALGQGPQFIFQYYEEEERQRGNFPDRFSGHQFPNYSSELNVNALLLGDSALYLCASSLRLAGGQDEQFFGPGTRLTVL.

This clone was detected a few times. The J gene is TRBJ1-2, the V gene TRBV5-1, with a weak D call TRBD1 (6 bases). There are 12 residues in the CDR3. V was cut by 2 bases and J by 7 bases, with 9 bases left in between. Germline V lookup: CDR1 SGHRS, CDR2 YFSETQ. The CDR3 coding sequence is TGCGCCAGCAGCTTCGACAGGTTTGGCTACACCTTC. Amino acids: CASSFDRFGYTF.

This clone was observed a handful of times. The genes are TRBV4-1 and TRBJ1-5; 7 bases match TRBD1. The trim removed 6 bases at V and 1 base at J, leaving 6 bases unmatched. Germline V lookup: CDR1 MGHRA, CDR2 YSYEKL. The CDR3 has 15 amino acids. The CDR3 sequence: CASRPDRVSNQPQHF. CDR3 nucleotides: TGCGCCAGCAGACCCGACAGGGTAAGCAATCAGCCCCAGCATTTT.

This chain joins TRBV7-6 and TRBJ1-1; D gene unclear. The V gene lost 5 bases and the J gene lost 1 base, with 14 bases spanning the gap. Germline values: CDR1 SGHVS, CDR2 FNYEAQ. The CDR3 runs to 15 residues. CDR3 bases: TGTGCCAGCAGCCTGCGGACTGGGCAGAACACTGAAGCTTTCTTT. It encodes CASSLRTGQNTEAFF.

The rearrangement uses TRBV4-1 and TRBJ2-7, with TRBD2 matching 15 bases. CDR3 size: 15 residues. The J segment lost 4 bases and the V segment lost 4 bases, leaving 2 bases of the junction unmatched. CDR1 MGHRA and CDR2 YSYEKL come from the germline V gene. CDR3 amino acids: CASSPGLAGGYEQYF. The CDR3 DNA is TGCGCCAGCAGCCCTGGACTAGCGGGAGGGTACGAGCAGTACTTC.

The chain uses TRBV19 and TRBJ2-5; a possible D gene is TRBD1 (5 bases). V gave up 3 bases and J gave up 5 bases, with 16 bases separating them. CDR3 length equals 15 residues. In germline, CDR1 is LNHDA, CDR2 SQIVND (reference sequence). CDR3 DNA sequence: TGTGCCAGTAGTATTAAGGCAGGGAAATGGGAGACCCAGTACTTC. Protein product: CASSIKAGKWETQYF.

V is TRBV18 and J is TRBJ1-1, with D uncertain. V lost 0 bases and J lost 4, with 12 bases in between. Germline V CDR1 and CDR2: KGHSH, LQKENI. The CDR3 contains 15 residues. CDR3 protein: CASSPPNTLGTEAFF. The CDR3 bases are TGTGCCAGCTCACCACCCAACACCCTTGGCACTGAAGCTTTCTTT. Full variable domain (outside the CDR3, taken from reference TRBV18 and TRBJ1-1): NAGVMQNPRHLVRRRGQEARLRCSPMKGHSHVYWYRQLPEEGLKFMVYLQKENIIDESGMPKERFSAEFPKEGPSILRIQQVVRGDSAAYFCASSPPNTLGTEAFFGQGTRLTVV.

This clone was seen once. The chain combines TRBV5-4 with TRBJ1-1; 10 bases are shared with TRBD1. The CDR3 is made up of 16 amino acids. The V gene end was trimmed by 4 bases and the J gene end by 6 bases; junction bases not matched to a gene: 12. In germline, CDR1 is SGHNT, CDR2 YYREEE (reference sequence). The CDR3 DNA follows: TGTGCCAGCAGCGTCGGTACGGGACAGGGGTACGCTGAAGCTTTCTTT. Translated: CASSVGTGQGYAEAFF. Variable domain in full (rest from reference TRBV5-4 and TRBJ1-1): ETGVTQSPTHLIKTRGQQVTLRCSSQSGHNTVSWYQQALGQGPQFIFQYYREEENGRGNFPPRFSGLQFPNYSSELNVNALELDDSALYLCASSVGTGQGYAEAFFGQGTRLTVV.

CDR3 sequence: CASSFGTPIDNSPLHF. The CDR3 nucleotides read TGTGCCAGCAGTTTCGGGACACCCATTGATAATTCACCCCTCCACTTT. The chain couples TRBV28 to TRBJ1-6; TRBD1 is a possible D gene (6 bases). The CDR3 is 16 amino acids. Per the germline V gene, CDR1 is MDHEN and CDR2 is SYDVKM. Deletions cut 3 bases from V and 5 bases from J, with 14 bases between.

The chain joins TRBV2 to TRBJ2-7; 7 nucleotides match TRBD2. The V gene end was trimmed by 4 bases and the J gene end by 5 bases; junction bases not matched to a gene: 5. CDR3 length: 13 amino acids. Germline loops: CDR1 SNHLY, CDR2 FYNNEI. For the CDR3, the DNA is TGTGCCAGCAGTGTCAAAGCGGGAAACGAGCAGTACTTC. Translating gives CASSVKAGNEQYF.

This chain connects TRBV5-4 to TRBJ2-7, with D perhaps matching TRBD2 (5 bases). Deletions cut 4 bases from V and 2 bases from J, with 16 bases between. This CDR3 is built from 15 residues. CDR1 is SGHNT, CDR2 YYREEE, per germline (reference sequence). CDR3 DNA sequence: TGTGCCAGCAGCCAACCTAACGGAGGAACCTACGAGCAGTACTTC. It is translated as CASSQPNGGTYEQYF.

The rearrangement links TRBV9 to TRBJ2-4; D is possibly TRBD2 (7 bases). The germline CDR1 and CDR2 sequences are SGDLS and YYNGEE. Trimming took off 0 bases at V and 5 bases at J, with 15 bases between the two ends. The CDR3 is 16 residues long. The CDR3 region is CASSVGGGGVENIQYF. As DNA, the CDR3 is TGTGCCAGCAGCGTAGGAGGGGGGGGAGTTGAAAACATTCAGTACTTC.

This chain joins TRBV5-1 and TRBJ1-2, with 7 bases that match TRBD1. V shed 0 bases, J shed 7 bases, and the junction held 6 bases outside the gene matches. The CDR3 length is 14 residues. Germline V CDR1 and CDR2: SGHRS, YFSETQ. This chain's CDR3 is CASSLGDSYGGYTF. CDR3 bases: TGCGCCAGCAGCTTGGGGGACAGCTACGGTGGCTACACCTTC. Full variable domain (outside the CDR3, taken from reference TRBV5-1 and TRBJ1-2): KAGVTQTPRYLIKTRGQQVTLSCSPISGHRSVSWYQQTPGQGLQFLFEYFSETQRNKGNFPGRFSGRQFSNSRSEMNVSTLELGDSALYLCASSLGDSYGGYTFGSGTRLTVV.

This rearrangement joins TRBV5-1 to TRBJ2-2, with D possibly TRBD1 on 6 matching bases. CDR3 size: 16 residues. Trimming cost V 4 bases and J 7 bases, with 20 bases left between them. Germline V gene sequence: CDR1 SGHRS, CDR2 YFSETQ. In nucleotides, the CDR3 is TGCGCCAGCAGCCCCAGACAGGTCTTGGTAGACGGGGAGCTGTTTTTT. Translating gives CASSPRQVLVDGELFF.

The V call is TRBV29-1, the J call TRBJ2-7; D is possibly TRBD2 (6 bases). Trimming shortened V by 4 bases and J by 4 bases, and 11 bases separated the two germline ends. The V gene's germline CDR1 is SQVTM and CDR2 ANQGSEA. The CDR3 spans 12 residues. CDR3 amino acids: CSVATSLYEQYF. DNA for the CDR3: TGCAGCGTTGCGACTAGTTTGTACGAGCAGTACTTC.

The chain combines TRBV28 with TRBJ1-2; D possibly corresponds to TRBD1 (5 bases). The V end was cut by 4 bases, the J end by 7 bases, with 16 bases between. This CDR3 region has 14 residues. Germline CDR1 MDHEN, CDR2 SYDVKM. DNA for the CDR3: TGTGCCAGCAGTTCTACGGCTTCAGGGATTGGCTACACCTTC. It encodes CASSSTASGIGYTF.

A word on this clone: One end of the junction is discordant with germline, which a read error may explain. The chain is built from TRBV30 and TRBJ1-4; weak D call: TRBD1 (5 bases). Germline values: CDR1 GTSNPN, CDR2 SVGIG (reference sequence). The CDR3 is made up of 11 amino acids. DNA for the CDR3: TGTGCCTGGAGTGCGGGGACTCGGGTGGGTTTT. This codes for CAWSAGTRVGF.

The rearrangement uses TRBV6-1 and TRBJ1-1; the D gene is possibly TRBD1 (6 bases). The V gene lost 0 bases and the J gene lost 0 bases, with 14 bases spanning the gap. The CDR3 spans 17 residues. Germline lookup yields CDR1 MNHNS and CDR2 SASEGT. This chain's CDR3 is CASSEARWGQVNTEAFF. In DNA, the CDR3 is TGTGCCAGCAGTGAAGCGAGGTGGGGACAAGTGAACACTGAAGCTTTCTTT.